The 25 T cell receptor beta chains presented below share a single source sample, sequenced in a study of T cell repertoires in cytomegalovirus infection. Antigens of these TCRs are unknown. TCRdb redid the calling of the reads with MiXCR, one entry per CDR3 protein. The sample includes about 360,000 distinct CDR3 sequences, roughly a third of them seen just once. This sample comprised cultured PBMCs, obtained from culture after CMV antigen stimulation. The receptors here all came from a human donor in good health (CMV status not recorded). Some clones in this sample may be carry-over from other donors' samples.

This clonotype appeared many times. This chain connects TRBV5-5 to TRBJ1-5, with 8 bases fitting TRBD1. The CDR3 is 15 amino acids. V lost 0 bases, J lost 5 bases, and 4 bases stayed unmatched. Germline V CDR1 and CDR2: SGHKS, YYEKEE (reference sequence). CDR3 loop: CASSLAPTGDQPQHF. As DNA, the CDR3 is TGTGCCAGCAGCTTGGCCCCGACAGGGGATCAGCCCCAGCATTTT.

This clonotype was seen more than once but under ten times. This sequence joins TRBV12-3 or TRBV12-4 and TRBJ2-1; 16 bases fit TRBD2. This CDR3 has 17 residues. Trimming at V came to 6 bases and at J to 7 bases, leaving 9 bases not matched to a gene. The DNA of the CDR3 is TGTGCCAGCAGCCCGGGGACTAGCGGGAGGGAAGGGAATGAGCAGTTCTTC. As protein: CASSPGTSGREGNEQFF.

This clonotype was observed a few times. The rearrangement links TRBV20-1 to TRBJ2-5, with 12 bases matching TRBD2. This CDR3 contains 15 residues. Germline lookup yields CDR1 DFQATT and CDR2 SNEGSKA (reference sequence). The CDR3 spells CSQLQTSGSQETQYF. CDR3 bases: TGCAGCCAACTCCAGACTAGCGGGAGCCAAGAGACCCAGTACTTC.

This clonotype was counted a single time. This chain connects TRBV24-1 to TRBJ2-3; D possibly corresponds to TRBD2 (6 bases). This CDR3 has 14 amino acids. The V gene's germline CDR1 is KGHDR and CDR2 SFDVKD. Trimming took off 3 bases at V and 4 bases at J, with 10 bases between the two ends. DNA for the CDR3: TGTGCCACCAGTGATGTGGGAGGATCAGATACGCAGTATTTT. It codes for CATSDVGGSDTQYF.

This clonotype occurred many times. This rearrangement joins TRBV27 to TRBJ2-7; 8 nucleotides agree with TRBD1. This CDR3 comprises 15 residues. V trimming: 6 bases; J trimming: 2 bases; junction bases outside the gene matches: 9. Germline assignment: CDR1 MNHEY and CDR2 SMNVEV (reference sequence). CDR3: CASRSTGVGTYEQYF. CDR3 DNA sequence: TGTGCCAGCAGGTCGACAGGGGTTGGGACCTACGAGCAGTACTTC.

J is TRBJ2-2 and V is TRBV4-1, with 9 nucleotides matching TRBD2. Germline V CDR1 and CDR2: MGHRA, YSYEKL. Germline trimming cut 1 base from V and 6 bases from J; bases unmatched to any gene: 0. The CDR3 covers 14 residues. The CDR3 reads CASSQGLAAGELFF. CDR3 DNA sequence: TGCGCCAGCAGCCAAGGACTAGCGGCCGGGGAGCTGTTTTTT.

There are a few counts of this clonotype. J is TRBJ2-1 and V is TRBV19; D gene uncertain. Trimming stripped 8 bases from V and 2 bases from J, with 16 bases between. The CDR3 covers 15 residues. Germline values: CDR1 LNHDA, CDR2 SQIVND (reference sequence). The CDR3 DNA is TGTGCCAGTCGCGCCCGAATTGGGGCCTACAATGAGCAGTTCTTC. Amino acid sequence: CASRARIGAYNEQFF.

The CDR3 DNA is TGTGCCAGCAGCTTTCCCCCGGGACAGGGTTCATACGAGCAGTACTTC. This encodes CASSFPPGQGSYEQYF. V usage is TRBV7-2 and J usage is TRBJ2-7; 9 nucleotides match TRBD1. V shed 3 bases and J 4 bases; nucleotides not matched to a gene: 10. The CDR3 length is 16 residues. The germline V gene encodes CDR1 SGHTA and CDR2 FQGNSA. The full variable domain, with the rest looked up from reference TRBV7-2 and TRBJ2-7, is GAGVSQSPSNKVTEKGKDVELRCDPISGHTALYWYRQSLGQGLEFLIYFQGNSAPDKSGLPSDRFSAERTGGSVSTLTIQRTQQEDSAVYLCASSFPPGQGSYEQYFGPGTRLTVT.

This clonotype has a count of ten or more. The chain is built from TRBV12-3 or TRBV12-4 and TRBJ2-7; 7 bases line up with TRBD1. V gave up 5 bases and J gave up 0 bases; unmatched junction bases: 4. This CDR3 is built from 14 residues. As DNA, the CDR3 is TGTGCCAGCAGTCGCCGACAGGGCTCCTACGAGCAGTACTTC. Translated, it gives CASSRRQGSYEQYF.

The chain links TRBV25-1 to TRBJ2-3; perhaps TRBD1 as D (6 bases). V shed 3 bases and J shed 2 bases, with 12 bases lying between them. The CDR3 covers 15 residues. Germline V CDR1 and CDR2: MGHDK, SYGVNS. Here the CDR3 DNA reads TGTGCCAGCAGTGATTTGCAGGGGATCACAGATACGCAGTATTTT. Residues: CASSDLQGITDTQYF.

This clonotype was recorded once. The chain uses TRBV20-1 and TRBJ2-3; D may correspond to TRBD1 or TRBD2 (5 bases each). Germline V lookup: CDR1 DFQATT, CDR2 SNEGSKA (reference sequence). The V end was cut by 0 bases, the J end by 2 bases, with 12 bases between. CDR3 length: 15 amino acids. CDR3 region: CSARDGAAVTDTQYF. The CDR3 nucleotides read TGCAGTGCTAGAGATGGGGCAGCGGTCACAGATACGCAGTATTTT.

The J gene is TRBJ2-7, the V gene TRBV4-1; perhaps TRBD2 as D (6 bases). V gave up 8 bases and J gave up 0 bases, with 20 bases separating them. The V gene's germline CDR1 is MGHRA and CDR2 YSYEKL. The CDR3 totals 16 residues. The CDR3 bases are TGCGCCAGCTTAATCCCAGCGGTGCGGGACTCCTACGAGCAGTACGTC. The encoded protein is CASLIPAVRDSYEQYV.

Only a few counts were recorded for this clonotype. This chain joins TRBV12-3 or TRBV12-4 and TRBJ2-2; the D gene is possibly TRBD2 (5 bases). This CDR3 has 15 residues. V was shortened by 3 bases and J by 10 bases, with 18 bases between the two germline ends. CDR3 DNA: TGTGCCAGCAGTTTTGTTCTGCGGGCTGGGGAGGAGCTGTTTTTT. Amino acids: CASSFVLRAGEELFF.

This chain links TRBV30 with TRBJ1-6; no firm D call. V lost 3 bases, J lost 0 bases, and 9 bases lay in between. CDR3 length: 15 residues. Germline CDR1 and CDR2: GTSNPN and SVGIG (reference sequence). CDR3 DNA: TGTGCCTGGAGAATTGATAGCTCCTATAATTCACCCCTCCACTTT. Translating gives CAWRIDSSYNSPLHF.

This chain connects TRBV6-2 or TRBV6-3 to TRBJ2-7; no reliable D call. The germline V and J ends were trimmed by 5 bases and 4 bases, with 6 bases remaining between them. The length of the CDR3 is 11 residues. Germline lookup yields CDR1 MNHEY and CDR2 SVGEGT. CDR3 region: CASSVLYEQYF. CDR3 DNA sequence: TGTGCCAGCAGTGTCCTGTACGAGCAGTACTTC.

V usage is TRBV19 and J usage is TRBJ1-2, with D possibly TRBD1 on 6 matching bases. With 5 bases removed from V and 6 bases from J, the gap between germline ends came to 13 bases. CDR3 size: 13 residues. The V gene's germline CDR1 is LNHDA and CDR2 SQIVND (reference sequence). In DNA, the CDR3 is TGTGCCAGTAGTCCATCGACAGGCAATGGCTACACCTTC. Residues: CASSPSTGNGYTF.

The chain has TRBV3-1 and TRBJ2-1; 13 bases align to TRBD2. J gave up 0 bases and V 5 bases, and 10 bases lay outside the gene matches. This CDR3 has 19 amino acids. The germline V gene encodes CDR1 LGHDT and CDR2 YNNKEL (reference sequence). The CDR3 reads CASSYGLAGVGSSYNEQFF. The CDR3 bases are TGTGCCAGCAGCTACGGACTAGCGGGAGTTGGCAGCTCCTACAATGAGCAGTTCTTC.

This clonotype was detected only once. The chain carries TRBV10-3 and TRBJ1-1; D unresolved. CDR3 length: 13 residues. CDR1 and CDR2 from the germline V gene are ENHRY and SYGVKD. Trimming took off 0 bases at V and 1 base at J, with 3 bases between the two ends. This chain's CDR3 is CAISESQNTEAFF. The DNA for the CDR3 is TGTGCCATCAGTGAGTCCCAGAACACTGAAGCTTTCTTT.

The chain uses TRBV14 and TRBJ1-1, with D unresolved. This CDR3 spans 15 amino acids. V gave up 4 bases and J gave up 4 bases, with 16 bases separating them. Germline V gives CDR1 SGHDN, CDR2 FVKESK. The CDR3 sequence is CASSPPGRQLTEAFF. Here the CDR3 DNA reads TGTGCCAGCAGCCCCCCCGGGAGACAACTCACTGAAGCTTTCTTT.

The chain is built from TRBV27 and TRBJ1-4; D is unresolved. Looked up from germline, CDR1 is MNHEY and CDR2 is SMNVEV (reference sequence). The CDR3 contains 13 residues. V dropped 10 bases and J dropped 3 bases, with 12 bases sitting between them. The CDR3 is CATSRRANEKLFF. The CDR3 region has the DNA TGTGCCACCTCTAGGCGGGCTAATGAAAAACTGTTTTTT.

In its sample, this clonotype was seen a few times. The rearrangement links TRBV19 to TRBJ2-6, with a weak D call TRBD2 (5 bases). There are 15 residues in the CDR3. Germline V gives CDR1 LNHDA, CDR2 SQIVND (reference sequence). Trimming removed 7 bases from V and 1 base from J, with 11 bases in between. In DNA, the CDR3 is TGTGCCAGTACCTTGGACTCTTCTGGGGCCAACGTCCTGACTTTC. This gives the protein CASTLDSSGANVLTF.

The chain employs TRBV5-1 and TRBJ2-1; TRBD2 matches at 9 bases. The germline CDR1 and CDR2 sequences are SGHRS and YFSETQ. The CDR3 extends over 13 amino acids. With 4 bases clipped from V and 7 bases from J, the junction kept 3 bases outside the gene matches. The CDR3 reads CASSRLAENEQFF. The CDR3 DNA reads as TGCGCCAGCAGCCGACTAGCGGAAAATGAGCAGTTCTTC.

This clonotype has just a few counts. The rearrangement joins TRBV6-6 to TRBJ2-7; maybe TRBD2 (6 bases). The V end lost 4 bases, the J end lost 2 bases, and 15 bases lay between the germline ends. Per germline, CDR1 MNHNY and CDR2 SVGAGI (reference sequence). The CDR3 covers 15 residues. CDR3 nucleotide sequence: TGTGCCAGCAGTTTGGAGGGAGGCGCCCCCTACGAGCAGTACGTC. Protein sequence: CASSLEGGAPYEQYV.

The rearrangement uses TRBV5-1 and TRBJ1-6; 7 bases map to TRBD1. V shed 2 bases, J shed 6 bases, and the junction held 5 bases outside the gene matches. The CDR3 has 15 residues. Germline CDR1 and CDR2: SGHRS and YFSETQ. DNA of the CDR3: TGCGCCAGCAGCTTACCGGGACAGACTAATTCACCCCTCCACTTT. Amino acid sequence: CASSLPGQTNSPLHF.

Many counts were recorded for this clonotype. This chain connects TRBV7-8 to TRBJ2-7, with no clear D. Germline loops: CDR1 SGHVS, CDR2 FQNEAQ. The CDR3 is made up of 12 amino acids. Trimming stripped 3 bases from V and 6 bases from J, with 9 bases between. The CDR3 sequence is CASSFLLTEQYF. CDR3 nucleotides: TGTGCCAGCAGCTTCCTCCTTACCGAGCAGTACTTC.